At least ten counts were recorded for the clone carrying this T cell receptor beta chain. The target antigen is unknown. The sample originates from a study of early T cells in non-severe SARS-CoV-2 infection. Overall study context: The chains were unpaired, and the sequenced material was bulk RNA from unsorted whole blood. Whole-study findings and limits: The VDJdb matching leaned toward anti-spike CD8 responses and overlooked private and CD4 specificities.

The V end lost 2 bases, the J end lost 8 bases, and 9 bases lay between the germline ends. This CDR3 spans 13 amino acids. From germline, CDR1 is SEHNR and CDR2 FQNEAQ (reference sequence). Each cDNA molecule carried a unique molecular identifier. TCRdb reprocessed the 5' RACE reads with MiXCR, giving one entry per CDR3 protein. The table has about 29,000 distinct CDR3 sequences, 4.5% to 5% seen once. The chain joins TRBV7-9 to TRBJ1-4; D not certain. The sample consisted of whole blood. This TCR came from an adult who was a healthcare worker with PCR-confirmed SARS-CoV-2 infection or an uninfected control (not recorded which). The CDR3 DNA reads as TGTGCCAGCAGCTTACTGGTACTCGAAAAACTGTTTTTT. Encoded protein: CASSLLVLEKLFF. Full variable domain (remainder filled in from reference TRBV7-9 and TRBJ1-4): DTGVSQNPRHKITKRGQNVTFRCDPISEHNRLYWYRQTLGQGPEFLTYFQNEAQLEKSRLLSDRFSAERPKGSFSTLEIQRTEQGDSAMYLCASSLLVLEKLFFGSGTQLSVL.